This T cell receptor beta chain was found in a study of shared clonotypes between healthy human individuals. General study findings and limits: In having few donors, the study represented limited genetic and exposure-history diversity.

In regard to this clone: Its antigen remains unidentified.

This table comes from immunoSEQ multiplex PCR, and its TCRdb copy is limited to in-frame clones, with some not included. This sample carries around 2.1 million clones, roughly 91% of them seen once, and the ten largest clones take about 1.8%. Terminally differentiated effector memory CD45RA+ cells were excluded by CCR7 positive selection of CD45RO-negative cells. Germline trimming cut 2 bases from V and 5 bases from J; bases unmatched to any gene: 14. The germline V gene has CDR1 GTSNPN and CDR2 SVGIG (reference sequence). This CDR3 has 16 residues. The chain joins TRBV30 to TRBJ2-7; 8 bases fit TRBD1. This sequence originates from a man between 18 and 35 years old in good health. Some clones in this sample may be carry-over from other donors' samples. Sequencing was performed on naive CD8+ T cells from PBMCs. CDR3 region: CAWSTRYGTGLDEQYF. CDR3 nucleotide sequence: TGTGCCTGGAGTACTAGGTATGGGACAGGTCTCGACGAGCAGTACTTC.